Below are 6 T cell receptor beta chains sequenced from a single sample in a study of cytomegalovirus exposure and HLA in healthy donors. The study ran its PCR with 60 Vbeta and 13 Jbeta primers. This table comes from immunoSEQ multiplex PCR, and its TCRdb copy is limited to in-frame clones, with some not included. The sample has 150,000 or so clones; 80% are singletons. Sequencing was done on a sample of PBMCs. These receptors all stem from a male donor in good health and CMV-seropositive.

J is TRBJ2-7 and V is TRBV19; 8 nucleotides align to TRBD2. CDR3 length equals 15 residues. Trimming cost V 4 bases and J 2 bases; bases outside gene matches: 7. Germline-derived CDR1 and CDR2 are LNHDA and SQIVND (reference sequence). CDR3 coding DNA: TGTGCCAGTAGTAGAACTAGCGGCCTCCCCTACGAGCAGTACTTC. Translating gives CASSRTSGLPYEQYF.

The chain joins TRBV7-2 to TRBJ1-1; possible D gene TRBD1, 5 bases. Germline V gene sequence: CDR1 SGHTA, CDR2 FQGNSA. This CDR3 is built from 14 residues. Trimming pared 1 base from V and 4 bases from J, leaving 10 bases between. This CDR3 reads CASSLGGGTTEAFF. The CDR3, as DNA: TGTGCCAGCAGCTTAGGGGGGGGGACCACTGAAGCTTTCTTT. The variable domain in full, completed from reference TRBV7-2 and TRBJ1-1, reads GAGVSQSPSNKVTEKGKDVELRCDPISGHTALYWYRQSLGQGLEFLIYFQGNSAPDKSGLPSDRFSAERTGGSVSTLTIQRTQQEDSAVYLCASSLGGGTTEAFFGQGTRLTVV.

The chain couples TRBV5-8 to TRBJ2-3, with 13 bases that match TRBD2. CDR1 SGHTS and CDR2 YDEGEE come from the germline V gene. The CDR3 is 16 amino acids. The V and J ends lost 4 bases and 3 bases, in that order; junction bases with no gene match: 5. This chain's CDR3 is CASSRGTSGKTDTQYF. DNA for the CDR3: TGTGCCAGCAGCCGAGGGACTAGCGGGAAGACAGATACGCAGTATTTT.

CDR3 nucleotide sequence: TGTGCCAGCAGCTTAATCAGGGGCGCCAACGGGGAGCTGTTTTTT. As protein: CASSLIRGANGELFF. The chain uses TRBV5-8 and TRBJ2-2, with a tentative D call TRBD1 (6 bases). The germline V and J ends were trimmed by 2 bases and 7 bases, with 15 bases remaining between them. The CDR3 covers 15 residues. Germline V gene sequence: CDR1 SGHTS, CDR2 YDEGEE.

V is TRBV19 and J is TRBJ2-7; possibly TRBD2 for D (6 bases). CDR1 is LNHDA, CDR2 SQIVND, per germline (reference sequence). The CDR3 covers 15 residues. Trimming pared 6 bases from V and 3 bases from J, leaving 18 bases between. The DNA of the CDR3 is TGTGCCAGTAGGGTTTCAGGACTCGGGGGCTACGAGCAGTACTTC. Encoded protein: CASRVSGLGGYEQYF.

V gene TRBV6-1 combines with J gene TRBJ2-2, with D possibly TRBD1 on 6 matching bases. Per germline, CDR1 MNHNS and CDR2 SASEGT. Trimming took 4 bases from V and 2 from J, leaving 17 bases between them. The CDR3 sequence is 17 residues long. This CDR3 reads CASSGGIQGPNTGELFF. The CDR3 DNA reads TGTGCCAGCAGTGGGGGTATACAGGGCCCCAACACCGGGGAGCTGTTTTTT.